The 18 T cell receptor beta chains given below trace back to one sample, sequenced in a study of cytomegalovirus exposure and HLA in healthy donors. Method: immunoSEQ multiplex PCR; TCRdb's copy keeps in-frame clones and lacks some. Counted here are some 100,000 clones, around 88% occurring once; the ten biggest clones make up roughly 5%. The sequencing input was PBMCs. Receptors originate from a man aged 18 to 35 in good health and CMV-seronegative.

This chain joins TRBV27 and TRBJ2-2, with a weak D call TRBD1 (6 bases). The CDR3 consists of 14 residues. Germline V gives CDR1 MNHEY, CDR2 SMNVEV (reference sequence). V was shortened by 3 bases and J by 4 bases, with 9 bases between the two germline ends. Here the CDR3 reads CASSFTGRTGELFF. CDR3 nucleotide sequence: TGTGCCAGCAGTTTCACAGGGCGCACCGGGGAGCTGTTTTTT.

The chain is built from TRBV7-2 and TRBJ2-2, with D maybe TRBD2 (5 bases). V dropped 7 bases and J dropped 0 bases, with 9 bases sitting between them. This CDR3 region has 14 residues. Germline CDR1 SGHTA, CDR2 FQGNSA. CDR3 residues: CASTREPNTGELFF. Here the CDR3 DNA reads TGTGCCAGCACCCGGGAACCGAACACCGGGGAGCTGTTTTTT.

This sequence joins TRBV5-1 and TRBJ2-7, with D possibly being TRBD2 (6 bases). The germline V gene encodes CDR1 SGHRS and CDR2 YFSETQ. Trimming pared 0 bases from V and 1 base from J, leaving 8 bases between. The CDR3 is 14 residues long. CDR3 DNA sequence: TGCGCCAGCAGCTTGGGGGACTTGTCCTACGAGCAGTACTTC. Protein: CASSLGDLSYEQYF.

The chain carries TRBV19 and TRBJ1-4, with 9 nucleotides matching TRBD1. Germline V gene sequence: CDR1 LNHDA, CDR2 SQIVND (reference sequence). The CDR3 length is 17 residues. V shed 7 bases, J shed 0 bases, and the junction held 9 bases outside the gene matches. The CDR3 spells CASIDSGQGATNEKLFF. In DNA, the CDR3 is TGTGCCAGTATTGACTCGGGACAGGGAGCAACTAATGAAAAACTGTTTTTT.

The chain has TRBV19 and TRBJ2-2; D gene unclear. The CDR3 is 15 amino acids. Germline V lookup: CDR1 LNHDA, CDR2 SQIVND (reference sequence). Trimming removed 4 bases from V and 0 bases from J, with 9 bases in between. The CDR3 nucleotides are TGTGCCAGTAGTACACCCAGGCCGAACACCGGGGAGCTGTTTTTT. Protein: CASSTPRPNTGELFF.

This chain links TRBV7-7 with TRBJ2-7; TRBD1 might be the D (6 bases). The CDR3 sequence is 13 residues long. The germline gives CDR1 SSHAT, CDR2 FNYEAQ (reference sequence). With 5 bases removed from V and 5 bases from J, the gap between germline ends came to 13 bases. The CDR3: CASSLRGSNEQYF. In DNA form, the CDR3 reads TGTGCCAGCAGCCTCAGGGGTTCGAACGAGCAGTACTTC.

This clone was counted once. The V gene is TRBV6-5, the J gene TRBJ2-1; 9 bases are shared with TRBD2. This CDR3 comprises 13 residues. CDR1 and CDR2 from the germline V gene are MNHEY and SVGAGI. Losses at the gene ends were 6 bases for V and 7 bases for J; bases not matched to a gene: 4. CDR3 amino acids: CASRSGGRNEQFF. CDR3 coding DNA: TGTGCCAGCAGGAGCGGGGGGAGGAATGAGCAGTTCTTC.

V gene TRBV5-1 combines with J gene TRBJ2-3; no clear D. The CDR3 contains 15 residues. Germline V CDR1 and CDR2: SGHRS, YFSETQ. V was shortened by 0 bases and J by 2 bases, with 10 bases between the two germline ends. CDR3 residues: CASSLGDLHTDTQYF. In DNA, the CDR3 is TGCGCCAGCAGCTTGGGTGACTTGCACACAGATACGCAGTATTTT.

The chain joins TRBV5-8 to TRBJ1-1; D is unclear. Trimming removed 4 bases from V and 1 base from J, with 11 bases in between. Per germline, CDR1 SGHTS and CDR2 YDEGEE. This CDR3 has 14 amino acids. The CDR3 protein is CASSLRYGNTEAFF. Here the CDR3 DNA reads TGTGCCAGCAGCCTTCGCTACGGGAACACTGAAGCTTTCTTT.

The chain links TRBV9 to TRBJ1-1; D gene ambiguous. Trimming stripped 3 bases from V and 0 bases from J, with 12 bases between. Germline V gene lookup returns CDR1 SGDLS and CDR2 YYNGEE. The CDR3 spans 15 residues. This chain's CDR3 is CASSETAGVNTEAFF. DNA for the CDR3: TGTGCCAGCAGCGAGACCGCGGGAGTGAACACTGAAGCTTTCTTT.

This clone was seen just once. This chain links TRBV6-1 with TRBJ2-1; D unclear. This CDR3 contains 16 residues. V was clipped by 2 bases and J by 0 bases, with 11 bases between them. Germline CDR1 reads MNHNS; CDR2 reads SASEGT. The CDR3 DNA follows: TGTGCCAGCAGTGAAACCGGGTCTTACTCCTACAATGAGCAGTTCTTC. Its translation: CASSETGSYSYNEQFF.

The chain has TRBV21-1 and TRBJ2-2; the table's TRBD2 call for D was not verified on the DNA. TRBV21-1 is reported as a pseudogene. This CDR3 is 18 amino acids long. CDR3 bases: TGTGCCAGCAGCAAAGCGACTAGCGGGAGGACGGACACCGGGGAGCTGTTTTTT. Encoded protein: CASSKATSGRTDTGELFF.

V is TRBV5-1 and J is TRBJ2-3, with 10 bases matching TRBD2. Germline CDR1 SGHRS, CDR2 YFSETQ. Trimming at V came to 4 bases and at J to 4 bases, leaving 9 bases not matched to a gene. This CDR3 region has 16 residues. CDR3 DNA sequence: TGCGCCAGCAGCCTCCGGGGCCTAGCGGGGGCAGATACGCAGTATTTT. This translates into CASSLRGLAGADTQYF.

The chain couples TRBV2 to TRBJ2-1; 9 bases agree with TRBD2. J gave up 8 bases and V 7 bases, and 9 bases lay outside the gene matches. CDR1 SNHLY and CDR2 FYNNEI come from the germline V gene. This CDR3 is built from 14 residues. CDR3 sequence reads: CASKRREGLDEQFF. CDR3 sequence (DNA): TGTGCCAGCAAGCGGCGGGAGGGCCTCGATGAGCAGTTCTTC.

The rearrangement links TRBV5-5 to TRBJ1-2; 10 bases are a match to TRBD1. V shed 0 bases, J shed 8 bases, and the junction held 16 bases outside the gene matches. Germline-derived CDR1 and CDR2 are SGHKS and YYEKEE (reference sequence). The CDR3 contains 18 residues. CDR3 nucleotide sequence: TGTGCCAGCAGCTTGGAAGTTCGACAGGGGGCCGCTCGGGGGGGCTACACCTTC. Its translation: CASSLEVRQGAARGGYTF.

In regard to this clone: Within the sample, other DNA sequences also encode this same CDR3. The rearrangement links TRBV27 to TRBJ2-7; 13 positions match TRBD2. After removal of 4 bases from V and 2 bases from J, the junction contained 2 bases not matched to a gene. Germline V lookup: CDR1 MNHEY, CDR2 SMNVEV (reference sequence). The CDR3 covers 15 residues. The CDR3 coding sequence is TGTGCCAGCAGTTCGGGGACTAGCGGGGCCTACGAGCAGTACTTC. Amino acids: CASSSGTSGAYEQYF.

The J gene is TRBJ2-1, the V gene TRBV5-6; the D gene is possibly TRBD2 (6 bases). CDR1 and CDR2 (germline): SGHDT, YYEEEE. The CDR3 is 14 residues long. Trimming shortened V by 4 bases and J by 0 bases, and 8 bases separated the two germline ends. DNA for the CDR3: TGTGCCAGCAGCAGGGGAGGCTCCTACAATGAGCAGTTCTTC. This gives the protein CASSRGGSYNEQFF.

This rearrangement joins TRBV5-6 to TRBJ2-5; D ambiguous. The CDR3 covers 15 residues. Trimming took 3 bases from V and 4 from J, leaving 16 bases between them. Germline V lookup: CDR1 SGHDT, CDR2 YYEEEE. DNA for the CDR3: TGTGCCAGCAGCTCATGGTGGTCCAGTCCAGAGACCCAGTACTTC. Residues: CASSSWWSSPETQYF.